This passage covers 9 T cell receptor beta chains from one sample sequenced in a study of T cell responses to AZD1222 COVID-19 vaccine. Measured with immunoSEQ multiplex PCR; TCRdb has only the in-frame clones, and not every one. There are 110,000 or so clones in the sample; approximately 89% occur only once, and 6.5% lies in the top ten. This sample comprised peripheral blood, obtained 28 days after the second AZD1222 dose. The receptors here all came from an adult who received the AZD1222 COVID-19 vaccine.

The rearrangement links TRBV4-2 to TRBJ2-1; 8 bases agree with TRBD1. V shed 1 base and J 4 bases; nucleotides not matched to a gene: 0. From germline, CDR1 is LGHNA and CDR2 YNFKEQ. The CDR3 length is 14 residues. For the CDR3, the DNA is TGTGCCAGCAGCCAAGGGACAGGGTACAATGAGCAGTTCTTC. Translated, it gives CASSQGTGYNEQFF.

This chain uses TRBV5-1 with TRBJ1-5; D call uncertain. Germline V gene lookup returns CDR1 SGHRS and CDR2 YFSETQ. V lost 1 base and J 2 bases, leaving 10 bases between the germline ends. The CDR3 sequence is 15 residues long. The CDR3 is CASSLSGERNQPQHF. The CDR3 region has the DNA TGCGCCAGCAGCTTGAGCGGGGAACGCAATCAGCCCCAGCATTTT.

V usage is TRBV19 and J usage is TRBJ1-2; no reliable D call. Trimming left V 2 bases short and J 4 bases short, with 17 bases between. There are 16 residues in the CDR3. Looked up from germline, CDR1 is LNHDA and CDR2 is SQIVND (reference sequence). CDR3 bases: TGTGCCAGTAGTATATCGGCGGTAGAATGGAGCTATGGCTACACCTTC. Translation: CASSISAVEWSYGYTF.

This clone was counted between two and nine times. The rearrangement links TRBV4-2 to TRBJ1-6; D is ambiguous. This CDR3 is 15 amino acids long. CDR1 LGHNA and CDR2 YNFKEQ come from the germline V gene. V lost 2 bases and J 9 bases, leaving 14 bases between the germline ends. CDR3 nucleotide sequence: TGTGCCAGCAGCCAAATTACCGGTATTCGTTCACCCCTCCACTTT. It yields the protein CASSQITGIRSPLHF.

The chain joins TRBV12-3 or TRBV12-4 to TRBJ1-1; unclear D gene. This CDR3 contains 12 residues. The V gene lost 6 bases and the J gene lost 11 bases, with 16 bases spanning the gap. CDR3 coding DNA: TGTGCCAGCAGGGACGTGGCCTGGGCGGCTTTCTTT. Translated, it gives CASRDVAWAAFF.

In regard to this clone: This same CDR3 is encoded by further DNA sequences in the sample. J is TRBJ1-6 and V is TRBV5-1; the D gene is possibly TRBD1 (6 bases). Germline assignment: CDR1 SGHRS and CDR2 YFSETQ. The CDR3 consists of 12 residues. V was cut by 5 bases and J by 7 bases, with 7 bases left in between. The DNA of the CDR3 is TGCGCCAGCAGACAGGGAAATTCACCCCTCCACTTT. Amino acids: CASRQGNSPLHF.

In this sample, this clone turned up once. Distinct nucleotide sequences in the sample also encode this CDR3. The CDR3 coding sequence is TGCGCCAGCAGCCAGGCTGGGAACACTGAAGCTTTCTTT. This codes for CASSQAGNTEAFF. The V call is TRBV4-3, the J call TRBJ1-1; no definite D call. This CDR3 is 13 amino acids long. Germline-derived CDR1 and CDR2 are LGHNA and YSLEER. Trimming stripped 3 bases from V and 1 base from J, with 6 bases between.

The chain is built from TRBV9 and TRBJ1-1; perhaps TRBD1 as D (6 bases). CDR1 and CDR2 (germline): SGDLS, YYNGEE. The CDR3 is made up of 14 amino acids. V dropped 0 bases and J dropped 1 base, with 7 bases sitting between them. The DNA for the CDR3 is TGTGCCAGCAGCGTAGGGGGACAGAACACTGAAGCTTTCTTT. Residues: CASSVGGQNTEAFF.

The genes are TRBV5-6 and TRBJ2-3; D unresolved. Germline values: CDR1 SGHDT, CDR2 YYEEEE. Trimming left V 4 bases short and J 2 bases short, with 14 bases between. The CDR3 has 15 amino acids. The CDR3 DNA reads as TGTGCCAGCAGCGCAAAACCCTTGAACACAGATACGCAGTATTTT. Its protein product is CASSAKPLNTDTQYF. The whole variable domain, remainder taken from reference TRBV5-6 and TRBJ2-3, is DAGVTQSPTHLIKTRGQQVTLRCSPKSGHDTVSWYQQALGQGPQFIFQYYEEEERQRGNFPDRFSGHQFPNYSSELNVNALLLGDSALYLCASSAKPLNTDTQYFGPGTRLTVL.